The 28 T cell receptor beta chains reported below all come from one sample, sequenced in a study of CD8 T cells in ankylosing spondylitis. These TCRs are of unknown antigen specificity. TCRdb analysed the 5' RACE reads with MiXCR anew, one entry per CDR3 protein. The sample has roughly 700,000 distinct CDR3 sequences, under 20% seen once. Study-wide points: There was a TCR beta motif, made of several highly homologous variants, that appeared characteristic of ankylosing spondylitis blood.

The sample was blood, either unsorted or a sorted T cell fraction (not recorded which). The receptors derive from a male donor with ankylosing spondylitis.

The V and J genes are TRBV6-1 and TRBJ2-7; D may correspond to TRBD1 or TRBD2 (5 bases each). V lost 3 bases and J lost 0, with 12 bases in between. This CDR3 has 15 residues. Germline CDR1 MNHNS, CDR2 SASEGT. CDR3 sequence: CASSETGPSSYEQYF. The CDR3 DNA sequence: TGTGCCAGCAGTGAGACGGGACCGAGCTCCTACGAGCAGTACTTC.

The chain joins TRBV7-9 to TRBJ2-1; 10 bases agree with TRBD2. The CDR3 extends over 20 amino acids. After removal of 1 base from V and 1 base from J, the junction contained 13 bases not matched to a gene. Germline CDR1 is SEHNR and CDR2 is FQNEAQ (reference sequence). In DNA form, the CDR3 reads TGTGCCAGCAGCTTAGTGGCCCGTCGGACTAGCGGAACGTCCTACAATGAGCAGTTCTTC. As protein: CASSLVARRTSGTSYNEQFF.

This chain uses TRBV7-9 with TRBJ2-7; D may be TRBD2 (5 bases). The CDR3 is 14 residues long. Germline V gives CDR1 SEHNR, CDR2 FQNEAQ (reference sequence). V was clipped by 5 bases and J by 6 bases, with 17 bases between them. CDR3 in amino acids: CASSKPGETIEQYF. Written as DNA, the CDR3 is TGTGCCAGCAGCAAGCCCGGGGAAACGATCGAGCAGTACTTC.

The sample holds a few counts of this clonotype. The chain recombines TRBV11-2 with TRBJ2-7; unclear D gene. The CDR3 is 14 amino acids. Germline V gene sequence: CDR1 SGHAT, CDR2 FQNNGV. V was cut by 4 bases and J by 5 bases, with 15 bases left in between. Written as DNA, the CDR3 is TGTGCCAGCAGCTCATTAGGTTCCCGACACGAGCAGTACTTC. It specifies CASSSLGSRHEQYF.

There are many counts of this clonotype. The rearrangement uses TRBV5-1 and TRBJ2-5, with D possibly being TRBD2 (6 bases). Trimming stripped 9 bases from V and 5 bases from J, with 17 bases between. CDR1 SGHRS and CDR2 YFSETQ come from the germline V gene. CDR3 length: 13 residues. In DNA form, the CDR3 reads TGCGCCACCAAAAAGACTAGTTCGGAGACCCAGTACTTC. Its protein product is CATKKTSSETQYF.

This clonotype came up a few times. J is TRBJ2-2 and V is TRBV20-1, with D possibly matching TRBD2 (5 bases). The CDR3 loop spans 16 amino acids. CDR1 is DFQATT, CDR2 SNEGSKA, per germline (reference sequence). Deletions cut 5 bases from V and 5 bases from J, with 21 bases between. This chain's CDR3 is CSAGRGFLSRTGELFF. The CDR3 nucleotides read TGCAGTGCTGGACGAGGGTTCCTGTCGCGGACCGGGGAGCTGTTTTTT.

CDR3 loop: CASSQDLDRIYEQYF. DNA for the CDR3: TGCGCCAGCAGCCAAGATTTGGACCGCATCTACGAGCAGTACTTC. V and J are TRBV4-3 and TRBJ2-7; D uncertain. Trimming left V 0 bases short and J 3 bases short, with 12 bases between. Germline V gene lookup returns CDR1 LGHNA and CDR2 YSLEER. CDR3 length: 15 residues.

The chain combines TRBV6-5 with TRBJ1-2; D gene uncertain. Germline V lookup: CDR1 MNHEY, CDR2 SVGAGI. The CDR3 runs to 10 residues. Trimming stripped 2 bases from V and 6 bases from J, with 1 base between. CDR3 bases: TGTGCCAGCAGTTACAATGGCTACACCTTC. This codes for CASSYNGYTF.

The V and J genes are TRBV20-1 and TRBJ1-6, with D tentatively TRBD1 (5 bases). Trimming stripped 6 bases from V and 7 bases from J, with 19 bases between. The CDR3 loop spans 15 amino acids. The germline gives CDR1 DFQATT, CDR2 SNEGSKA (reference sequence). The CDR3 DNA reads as TGCAGTGCCATCCACGGGCAGGGCGGCAATTCACCCCTCCACTTT. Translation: CSAIHGQGGNSPLHF.

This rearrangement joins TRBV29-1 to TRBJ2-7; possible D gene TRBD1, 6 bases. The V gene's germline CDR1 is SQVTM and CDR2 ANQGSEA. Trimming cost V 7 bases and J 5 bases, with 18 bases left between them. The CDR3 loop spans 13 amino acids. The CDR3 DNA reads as TGCAGCGCTGAGGGTTCCAGGGGCAACGAGCAGTACTTC. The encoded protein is CSAEGSRGNEQYF.

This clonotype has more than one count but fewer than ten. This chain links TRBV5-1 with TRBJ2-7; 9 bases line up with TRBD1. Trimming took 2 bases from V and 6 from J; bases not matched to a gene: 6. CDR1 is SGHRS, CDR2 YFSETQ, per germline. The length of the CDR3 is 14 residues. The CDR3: CASSFLGQGTEQYF. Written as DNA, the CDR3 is TGCGCCAGCAGCTTTCTGGGACAGGGAACCGAGCAGTACTTC.

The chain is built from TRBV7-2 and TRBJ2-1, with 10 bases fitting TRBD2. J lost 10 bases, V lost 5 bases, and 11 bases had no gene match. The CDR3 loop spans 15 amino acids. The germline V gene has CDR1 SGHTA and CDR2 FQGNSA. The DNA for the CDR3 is TGTGCCAGCAGCCTCATTCTAGCGGGAGTCCCCGAGCAGTTCTTC. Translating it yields CASSLILAGVPEQFF.

CDR3 protein: CASSLVGNLQETQYF. CDR3 coding DNA: TGTGCCAGCAGCTTGGTCGGGAACCTCCAAGAGACCCAGTACTTC. The chain carries TRBV5-6 and TRBJ2-5; TRBD2 is a possible D gene (5 bases). Trimming removed 0 bases from V and 1 base from J, with 10 bases in between. The CDR3 runs 15 residues. Germline values: CDR1 SGHDT, CDR2 YYEEEE.

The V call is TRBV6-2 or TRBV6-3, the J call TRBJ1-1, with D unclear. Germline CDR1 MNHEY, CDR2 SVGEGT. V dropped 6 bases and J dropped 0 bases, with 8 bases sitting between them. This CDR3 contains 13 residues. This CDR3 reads CASRSPVNTEAFF. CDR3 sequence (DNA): TGTGCCAGCAGAAGTCCAGTGAACACTGAAGCTTTCTTT.

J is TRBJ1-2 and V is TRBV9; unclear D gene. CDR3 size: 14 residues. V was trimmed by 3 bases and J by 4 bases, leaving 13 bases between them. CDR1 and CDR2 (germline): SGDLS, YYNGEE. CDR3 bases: TGTGCCAGCAGCGCCGTGGGGAATTCCTATGGCTACACCTTC. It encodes CASSAVGNSYGYTF.

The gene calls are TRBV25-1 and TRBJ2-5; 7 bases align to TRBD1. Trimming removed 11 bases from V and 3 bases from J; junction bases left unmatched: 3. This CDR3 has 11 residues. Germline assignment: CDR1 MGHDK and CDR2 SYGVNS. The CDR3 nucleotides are TGTGCCGCTGGGACAGAAGAGACCCAGTACTTC. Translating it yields CAAGTEETQYF.

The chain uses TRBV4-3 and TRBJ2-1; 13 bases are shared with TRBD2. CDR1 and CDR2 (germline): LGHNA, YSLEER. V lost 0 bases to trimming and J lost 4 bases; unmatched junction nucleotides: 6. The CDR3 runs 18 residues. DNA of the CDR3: TGCGCCAGCAGCCAAGATCGAACTAGCGGGAGGGGTTACAATGAGCAGTTCTTC. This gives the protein CASSQDRTSGRGYNEQFF.

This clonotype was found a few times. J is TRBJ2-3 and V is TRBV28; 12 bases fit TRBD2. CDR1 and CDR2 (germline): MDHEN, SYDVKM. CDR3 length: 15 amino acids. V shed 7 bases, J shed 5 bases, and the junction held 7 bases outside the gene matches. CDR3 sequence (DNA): TGTGCCAGCACCTCTAGCGGGAGGGCCAAAGATACGCAGTATTTT. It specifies CASTSSGRAKDTQYF.

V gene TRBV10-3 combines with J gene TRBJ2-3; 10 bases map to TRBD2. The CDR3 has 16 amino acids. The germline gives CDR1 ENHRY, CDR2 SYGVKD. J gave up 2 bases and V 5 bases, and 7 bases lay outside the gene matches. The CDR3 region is CAISPVAGGLTDTQYF. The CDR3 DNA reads TGTGCCATCAGTCCTGTAGCGGGGGGCCTCACAGATACGCAGTATTTT.

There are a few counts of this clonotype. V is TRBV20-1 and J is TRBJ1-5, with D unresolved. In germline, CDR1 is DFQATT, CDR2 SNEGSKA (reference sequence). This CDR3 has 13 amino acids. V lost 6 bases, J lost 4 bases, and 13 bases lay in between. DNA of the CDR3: TGCAGTGCCCAACCGAACGTGAATCAGCCCCAGCATTTT. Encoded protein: CSAQPNVNQPQHF.

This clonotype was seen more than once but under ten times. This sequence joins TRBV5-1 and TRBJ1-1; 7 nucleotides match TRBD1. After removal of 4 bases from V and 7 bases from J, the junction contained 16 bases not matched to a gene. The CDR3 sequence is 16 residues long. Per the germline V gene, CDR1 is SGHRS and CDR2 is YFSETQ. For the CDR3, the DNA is TGCGCCAGCAGCCTTGGGACAGACAACGGGTTCGGTGAAGCTTTCTTT. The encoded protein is CASSLGTDNGFGEAFF.

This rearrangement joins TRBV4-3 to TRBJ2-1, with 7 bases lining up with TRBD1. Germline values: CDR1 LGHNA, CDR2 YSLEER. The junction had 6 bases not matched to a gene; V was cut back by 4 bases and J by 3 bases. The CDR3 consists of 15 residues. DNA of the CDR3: TGCGCCAGCAGCCTCGACAGGGAATACTACAATGAGCAGTTCTTC. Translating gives CASSLDREYYNEQFF.

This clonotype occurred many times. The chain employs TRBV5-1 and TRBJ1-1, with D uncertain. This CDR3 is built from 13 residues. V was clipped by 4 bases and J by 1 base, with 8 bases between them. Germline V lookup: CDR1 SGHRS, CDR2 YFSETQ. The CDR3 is CASSNRANTEAFF. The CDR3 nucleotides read TGCGCCAGCAGCAACCGGGCGAACACTGAAGCTTTCTTT.

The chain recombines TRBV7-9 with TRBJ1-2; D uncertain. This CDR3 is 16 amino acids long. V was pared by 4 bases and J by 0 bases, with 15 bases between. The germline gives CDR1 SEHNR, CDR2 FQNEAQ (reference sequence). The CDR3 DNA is TGTGCCAGCAGCTCCCCTAGGAGACAACCTAACTATGGCTACACCTTC. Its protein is CASSSPRRQPNYGYTF. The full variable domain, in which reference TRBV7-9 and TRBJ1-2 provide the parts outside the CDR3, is DTGVSQNPRHKITKRGQNVTFRCDPISEHNRLYWYRQTLGQGPEFLTYFQNEAQLEKSRLLSDRFSAERPKGSFSTLEIQRTEQGDSAMYLCASSSPRRQPNYGYTFGSGTRLTVV.

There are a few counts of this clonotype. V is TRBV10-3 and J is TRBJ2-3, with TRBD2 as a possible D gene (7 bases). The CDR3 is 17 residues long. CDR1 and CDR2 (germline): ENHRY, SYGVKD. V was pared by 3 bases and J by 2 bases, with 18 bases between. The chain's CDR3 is CAISDPPGAGHTDTQYF. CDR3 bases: TGTGCCATCAGTGATCCCCCGGGAGCGGGACACACAGATACGCAGTATTTT.

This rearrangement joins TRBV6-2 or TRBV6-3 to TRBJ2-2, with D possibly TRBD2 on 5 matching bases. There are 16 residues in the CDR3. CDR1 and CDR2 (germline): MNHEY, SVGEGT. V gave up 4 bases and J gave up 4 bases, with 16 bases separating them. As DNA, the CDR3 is TGTGCCAGCAGTTCCTGGACTCTACCCAGCACCGGGGAGCTGTTTTTT. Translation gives CASSSWTLPSTGELFF.

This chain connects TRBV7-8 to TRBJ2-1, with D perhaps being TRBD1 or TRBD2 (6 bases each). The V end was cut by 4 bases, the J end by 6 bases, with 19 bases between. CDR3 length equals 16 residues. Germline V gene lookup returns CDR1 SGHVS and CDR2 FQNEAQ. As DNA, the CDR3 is TGTGCCAGCAGCTCCGAGGGGGGCTTATCCCGCAATGAGCAGTTCTTC. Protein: CASSSEGGLSRNEQFF.

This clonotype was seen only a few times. CDR3 nucleotide sequence: TGCAGCGTCGGGACCAGGGGGACGGGCGCTGAAGCTTTCTTT. It codes for CSVGTRGTGAEAFF. This sequence joins TRBV29-1 and TRBJ1-1; TRBD1 matches 7 bases. V gave up 6 bases and J gave up 6 bases; unmatched junction bases: 13. There are 14 residues in the CDR3. Germline V gives CDR1 SQVTM, CDR2 ANQGSEA.